These 5 T cell receptor beta chains were all obtained from the same sample, sequenced in a study of shared clonotypes between healthy human individuals (dated by TCRdb to about 2020). For the CD8 naive samples, CD45RO-negative cells were positively selected for CCR7, yielding a CD45RA+CCR7+ population from which TemRA cells were excluded. Library preparation used the immunoSEQ multiplex PCR assay. Not all clones reach the TCRdb copy of this immuneACCESS table, which keeps in-frame sequences only. Checked studies attribute under half of the gap to unresolved V genes and leave the rest unexplained. This sample gives approximately 2,000,000 clones in total; approximately 92% of them show up just once. About 1.7% of the sample is taken by the ten largest. The sequencing input was naive CD8+ T cells from PBMCs. Sample cell subset or site, as interpreted from the label and publication: CD45RA+CCR7+. The source of these receptors is a man aged 18 to 29 in good health. Some clones in this sample may be carry-over from other donors' samples.

The J gene is TRBJ2-5, the V gene TRBV5-6, with 7 nucleotides matching TRBD2. V lost 0 bases to trimming and J lost 5 bases; unmatched junction nucleotides: 13. Per germline, CDR1 SGHDT and CDR2 YYEEEE. This CDR3 has 17 residues. For the CDR3, the DNA is TGTGCCAGCAGCTTGGCAGTGGGGGGGGAACTGCCGGAGACCCAGTACTTC. This codes for CASSLAVGGELPETQYF.

This chain connects TRBV15 to TRBJ2-1, with D hard to call. The germline V gene encodes CDR1 LNHNV and CDR2 YYDKDF (reference sequence). V dropped 1 base and J dropped 9 bases, with 4 bases sitting between them. The CDR3 is 11 amino acids. The CDR3 coding sequence is TGTGCCACCAGCAGAGGAACTGAGCAGTTCTTC. This translates into CATSRGTEQFF.

The V and J genes are TRBV2 and TRBJ2-1; the D is unclear. Per germline, CDR1 SNHLY and CDR2 FYNNEI. Trimming left V 0 bases short and J 0 bases short, with 6 bases between. The CDR3 runs to 15 residues. CDR3 residues: CASSEASPSYNEQFF. In nucleotides, the CDR3 is TGTGCCAGCAGTGAAGCTAGTCCCTCCTACAATGAGCAGTTCTTC.

V gene TRBV10-3 combines with J gene TRBJ2-3; no firm D call. Germline V CDR1 and CDR2: ENHRY, SYGVKD. Trimming took 0 bases from V and 6 from J, leaving 13 bases between them. The CDR3 has 15 amino acids. The CDR3 loop is CAISESSGPADTQYF. CDR3 DNA: TGTGCCATCAGTGAGTCCTCAGGCCCCGCGGATACGCAGTATTTT.

The J gene is TRBJ1-2, the V gene TRBV9; the match to TRBD1 covers 10 bases. V lost 6 bases and J lost 4; bases outside the gene matches: 6. Per germline, CDR1 SGDLS and CDR2 YYNGEE. The CDR3 is 14 residues long. The CDR3 nucleotides are TGTGCCAGCAATAGGGGGACAGGGGCCTATGGCTACACCTTC. Amino acids: CASNRGTGAYGYTF.